This TCR beta chain was retrieved from a study of regulatory and conventional T cells in RAG deficiency. V was shortened by 7 bases and J by 1 base, with 2 bases between the two germline ends. The CDR3 totals 11 residues. CDR1 is LNHDA and CDR2 is SQIVND in the germline V gene (reference sequence). The protocol was immunoSEQ multiplex PCR, while the TCRdb copy is restricted to in-frame clones and leaves out a portion. The sample includes fewer than 35,000 clones, approximately 91% of them seen just once. These data also featured in a second study, about regulatory T cells. This second study notes: Primers: 52 TRBV forward and 13 TRBJ reverse.

Sequencing was performed on CD8+ T cells sorted from blood. The chain recombines TRBV19 with TRBJ2-1; D gene ambiguous. The TCR comes from a human donor in good health. CDR3 loop: CASTSYNEQFF. The CDR3, as DNA: TGTGCCAGTACTTCCTACAATGAGCAGTTCTTC. The variable domain in full, with the rest retrieved from reference TRBV19 and TRBJ2-1, is DGGITQSPKYLFRKEGQNVTLSCEQNLNHDAMYWYRQDPGQGLRLIYYSQIVNDFQKGDIAEGYSVSREKKESFPLTVTSAQKNPTAFYLCASTSYNEQFFGPGTRLTVL.